The 30 T cell receptor beta chains given below trace back to one sample, sequenced in a study of post-analysis software for immune sequencing data. Study outcomes and limitations: Controls had lower frequencies than patients of a handful of TRBV segments, which included TRBV5-6, TRBV5-1 and TRBV20-1.

Antigens for these TCRs are unknown. Unique-molecular-identifier-tagged TCR beta cDNA libraries were used. TCRdb passed the PCR reads through MiXCR, listing each CDR3 protein once. The data contain roughly 600,000 distinct CDR3 sequences, roughly 46% of them singletons. The sequenced sample was blood. The receptor set was obtained from a girl aged 5 to 17 with multiple sclerosis.

The CDR3 sequence is CASSLSGQGARAFF. The CDR3 nucleotides are TGTGCCAGCAGTTTGTCGGGACAGGGGGCGAGAGCTTTCTTT. The V gene is TRBV12-3 or TRBV12-4, the J gene TRBJ1-1; 12 bases are shared with TRBD1. V was pared by 3 bases and J by 10 bases, with 6 bases of the junction left unmatched. CDR3 length: 14 residues.

The V gene is TRBV15, the J gene TRBJ1-5; no clear D gene. Deletions cut 7 bases from V and 1 base from J, with 14 bases between. Germline V gene sequence: CDR1 LNHNV, CDR2 YYDKDF (reference sequence). This CDR3 has 15 residues. The CDR3 sequence is CATMARVGSNQPQHF. CDR3 DNA sequence: TGTGCCACCATGGCGAGGGTAGGGAGCAATCAGCCCCAGCATTTT.

This rearrangement joins TRBV27 to TRBJ1-1; TRBD1 might be the D (5 bases). The CDR3 contains 13 residues. Trimming pared 3 bases from V and 5 bases from J, leaving 10 bases between. CDR1 is MNHEY, CDR2 SMNVEV, per germline (reference sequence). The DNA of the CDR3 is TGTGCCAGCAGTTTCGGCAGGGCTACTGAAGCTTTCTTT. Protein product: CASSFGRATEAFF.

Only a few counts were recorded for this clonotype. The chain joins TRBV20-1 to TRBJ1-4; 11 bases map to TRBD1. Germline CDR1 reads DFQATT; CDR2 reads SNEGSKA (reference sequence). V was pared by 0 bases and J by 8 bases, with 5 bases of the junction left unmatched. The CDR3 spans 15 residues. The CDR3 region is CSARELGQGGEKLFF. CDR3 nucleotides: TGCAGTGCTAGAGAATTGGGACAGGGGGGCGAAAAACTGTTTTTT.

The rearrangement links TRBV10-2 to TRBJ2-1, with 11 bases aligning to TRBD2. CDR1 and CDR2 (germline): WSHSY, SAAADI. J gave up 4 bases and V 3 bases, and 11 bases lay outside the gene matches. CDR3 size: 18 residues. The CDR3 is CASSDPTRRTSGYNEQFF. DNA of the CDR3: TGCGCCAGCAGTGATCCGACCCGGAGGACTAGCGGGTACAATGAGCAGTTCTTC.

This chain joins TRBV6-2 or TRBV6-3 and TRBJ1-5; tentative D call: TRBD1 (6 bases). V was clipped by 1 base and J by 1 base, with 8 bases between them. From germline, CDR1 is MNHEY and CDR2 SVGEGT. This CDR3 contains 15 residues. The CDR3 sequence is CASSYLQGSNQPQHF. DNA for the CDR3: TGTGCCAGCAGTTACTTACAGGGAAGCAATCAGCCCCAGCATTTT.

This clonotype was counted between two and nine times. The V call is TRBV10-3, the J call TRBJ2-1; D remains unclear. This CDR3 has 11 amino acids. Germline CDR1 is ENHRY and CDR2 is SYGVKD. V was pared by 10 bases and J by 8 bases, with 12 bases between. CDR3 nucleotide sequence: TGTGCCACGGAAGTGGGCCATGAGCAGTTCTTC. Residues: CATEVGHEQFF.

This clonotype was found a few times. The gene calls are TRBV5-6 and TRBJ2-1, with 11 bases fitting TRBD2. Germline loops: CDR1 SGHDT, CDR2 YYEEEE. This CDR3 is built from 14 residues. The V gene end was trimmed by 4 bases and the J gene end by 9 bases; junction bases not matched to a gene: 6. In DNA form, the CDR3 reads TGTGCCAGCAGCCCTTCCGGGACTAGCGGTGAGCAGTTCTTC. Protein product: CASSPSGTSGEQFF.

The genes are TRBV7-2 and TRBJ2-1; 7 bases are a match to TRBD2. This CDR3 is 15 amino acids long. V trimming: 5 bases; J trimming: 3 bases; junction bases outside the gene matches: 7. Germline V lookup: CDR1 SGHTA, CDR2 FQGNSA. The CDR3 nucleotides are TGTGCCAGCAGCCAATCTAGCGGATTCTACAATGAGCAGTTCTTC. Amino acid sequence: CASSQSSGFYNEQFF.

The rearrangement joins TRBV6-1 to TRBJ2-1; D possibly uses TRBD1 or TRBD2 (5 bases each). CDR3 size: 16 residues. Germline CDR1 is MNHNS and CDR2 is SASEGT. The ends were cut back, 6 bases at V and 5 bases at J, with 20 bases in the middle. This CDR3 is CASSRNSRLGDNEQFF. In DNA, the CDR3 is TGTGCCAGCAGCCGAAACAGTAGGTTGGGGGACAATGAGCAGTTCTTC.

V gene TRBV12-3 or TRBV12-4 combines with J gene TRBJ2-3; a possible D gene is TRBD2 (6 bases). V was cut by 6 bases and J by 2 bases, with 15 bases left in between. The CDR3 is 15 amino acids. The CDR3 region is CASSFRRDNTDTQYF. The DNA for the CDR3 is TGTGCCAGCAGCTTCCGGCGGGATAACACAGATACGCAGTATTTT.

This clonotype was counted a single time. The genes are TRBV6-5 and TRBJ1-1, with D perhaps matching TRBD1 (6 bases). The CDR3 extends over 14 amino acids. Germline assignment: CDR1 MNHEY and CDR2 SVGAGI. V was cut by 10 bases and J by 5 bases, with 20 bases left in between. CDR3 DNA: TGTGCCACTCGCCGGGACAAGGAGGGGACTGAAGCTTTCTTT. Translation gives CATRRDKEGTEAFF.

The J gene is TRBJ1-1, the V gene TRBV29-1, with D uncertain. Germline V CDR1 and CDR2: SQVTM, ANQGSEA. Trimming took off 0 bases at V and 8 bases at J, with 10 bases between the two ends. The CDR3 sequence is 12 residues long. CDR3 region: CSVEDRGEEAFF. The CDR3 DNA reads TGCAGCGTTGAAGATCGCGGGGAAGAAGCTTTCTTT.

The chain combines TRBV20-1 with TRBJ1-5, with a possible D match to TRBD1 (6 bases). The V end was cut by 1 base, the J end by 2 bases, with 12 bases between. CDR1 DFQATT and CDR2 SNEGSKA come from the germline V gene (reference sequence). CDR3 length: 15 residues. CDR3 nucleotide sequence: TGCAGTGCTAGAGGTTGGGCAGGGGGCAATCAGCCCCAGCATTTT. Residues: CSARGWAGGNQPQHF.

The table lists this clonotype with a few counts. The chain employs TRBV5-1 and TRBJ2-7, with unresolved D. Trimming took 0 bases from V and 2 from J, leaving 24 bases between them. The CDR3 runs 19 residues. CDR1 and CDR2 (germline): SGHRS, YFSETQ. For the CDR3, the DNA is TGCGCCAGCAGCTTGGCAACCGGTTTTGGAACAGCGATTCCCTACGAGCAGTACTTC. It is translated as CASSLATGFGTAIPYEQYF. The variable domain in full, with the rest retrieved from reference TRBV5-1 and TRBJ2-7, is KAGVTQTPRYLIKTRGQQVTLSCSPISGHRSVSWYQQTPGQGLQFLFEYFSETQRNKGNFPGRFSGRQFSNSRSEMNVSTLELGDSALYLCASSLATGFGTAIPYEQYFGPGTRLTVT.

This clonotype has only a few counts. The gene calls are TRBV7-8 and TRBJ1-2; 9 bases fit TRBD1. The germline gives CDR1 SGHVS, CDR2 FQNEAQ. V dropped 5 bases and J dropped 7; count of bases not matched to a gene: 8. This CDR3 is built from 14 residues. CDR3 DNA sequence: TGTGCCAGCAGCGACTGGACAGGGGATGGTGGCTACACCTTC. It yields the protein CASSDWTGDGGYTF.

This chain connects TRBV12-3 or TRBV12-4 to TRBJ2-5; the match to TRBD1 covers 8 bases. V trimming: 5 bases; J trimming: 1 base; junction bases outside the gene matches: 3. This CDR3 has 14 residues. The CDR3 bases are TGTGCCAGCAGTACCAGGGGGCGCCAAGAGACCCAGTACTTC. Its protein product is CASSTRGRQETQYF.

The chain uses TRBV20-1 and TRBJ2-1; D is possibly TRBD1 (6 bases). The CDR3 is made up of 14 amino acids. Looked up from germline, CDR1 is DFQATT and CDR2 is SNEGSKA (reference sequence). V lost 0 bases and J lost 5, with 11 bases in between. The CDR3 loop reads CSARDSRGHNEQFF. As DNA, the CDR3 is TGCAGTGCTAGAGATTCCAGGGGCCACAATGAGCAGTTCTTC.

This clonotype came up a few times. The V call is TRBV5-1, the J call TRBJ2-5, with a weak D call TRBD2 (6 bases). Germline CDR1 is SGHRS and CDR2 is YFSETQ. Trimming cost V 1 base and J 5 bases, with 15 bases left between them. This CDR3 contains 15 residues. CDR3 sequence (DNA): TGCGCCAGCAGCTTGCTTTTTCGCGGGACGGAGACCCAGTACTTC. Residues: CASSLLFRGTETQYF.

V usage is TRBV30 and J usage is TRBJ2-1; TRBD1 matches 9 bases. After removal of 4 bases from V and 5 bases from J, the junction contained 12 bases not matched to a gene. Germline lookup yields CDR1 GTSNPN and CDR2 SVGIG (reference sequence). The CDR3 length is 16 residues. The CDR3: CAWTVDRGVGNNEQFF. The CDR3 DNA reads TGTGCCTGGACTGTGGACAGGGGAGTTGGCAACAATGAGCAGTTCTTC.

This clonotype was seen only a few times. The chain has TRBV12-3 or TRBV12-4 and TRBJ2-7, with D possibly TRBD2 on 5 matching bases. The CDR3 has 13 amino acids. Trimming removed 1 base from V and 3 bases from J, with 7 bases in between. Here the CDR3 reads CASSLGEHYEQYF. CDR3 sequence (DNA): TGTGCCAGCAGTTTAGGGGAGCACTACGAGCAGTACTTC.

This clonotype was counted a few times. This chain uses TRBV6-2 or TRBV6-3 with TRBJ2-5; 14 bases match TRBD2. Germline CDR1 and CDR2: MNHEY and SVGEGT. This CDR3 contains 17 residues. J gave up 2 bases and V 2 bases, and 4 bases lay outside the gene matches. In DNA form, the CDR3 reads TGTGCCAGCAGTTACCCCCGGACTAGCGGGGGGCAAGAGACCCAGTACTTC. Protein sequence: CASSYPRTSGGQETQYF.

This chain connects TRBV6-1 to TRBJ2-7; D may be TRBD1 (6 bases). Germline loops: CDR1 MNHNS, CDR2 SASEGT. The ends were cut back, 6 bases at V and 3 bases at J, with 27 bases in the middle. The CDR3 length is 18 residues. The CDR3 DNA sequence: TGTGCCAGCAGCCAGGGGCCCTCAGGGCCAACGAACCACTACGAGCAGTACTTC. Encoded protein: CASSQGPSGPTNHYEQYF.

The chain recombines TRBV10-2 with TRBJ2-7; 8 nucleotides match TRBD1. This CDR3 comprises 13 residues. The V gene's germline CDR1 is WSHSY and CDR2 SAAADI. V was pared by 7 bases and J by 5 bases, with 7 bases of the junction left unmatched. The CDR3 protein is CASTTDRANEQYF. CDR3 coding DNA: TGCGCCAGCACTACGGACAGGGCCAACGAGCAGTACTTC.

V usage is TRBV5-5 and J usage is TRBJ1-2, with 7 nucleotides matching TRBD1. The CDR3 length is 17 residues. The germline V gene has CDR1 SGHKS and CDR2 YYEKEE (reference sequence). V gave up 0 bases and J gave up 4 bases; unmatched junction bases: 12. The CDR3 loop is CASSLAARDSTVYGYTF. CDR3 sequence (DNA): TGTGCCAGCAGCTTGGCAGCCCGGGACAGTACCGTCTATGGCTACACCTTC.

The table lists this clonotype with a count of one. The V gene is TRBV10-3, the J gene TRBJ2-3, with 7 bases identical to TRBD2. J was trimmed by 2 bases and V by 3 bases; bases with no gene match: 2. CDR1 is ENHRY, CDR2 SYGVKD, per germline. There are 14 residues in the CDR3. Written as DNA, the CDR3 is TGTGCCATCAGTGAAGGGAGGGTCACAGATACGCAGTATTTT. Translating it yields CAISEGRVTDTQYF.

The chain uses TRBV12-3 or TRBV12-4 and TRBJ1-1, with 9 positions matching TRBD1. The CDR3 totals 15 residues. Trimming cost V 6 bases and J 0 bases; bases outside gene matches: 5. The chain's CDR3 is CASRRDRAMNTEAFF. As DNA, the CDR3 is TGTGCCAGCAGACGGGACAGGGCTATGAACACTGAAGCTTTCTTT.

The chain links TRBV4-1 to TRBJ2-3, with no clear D. The CDR3 loop spans 15 amino acids. Trimming took 1 base from V and 0 from J, leaving 8 bases between them. Germline values: CDR1 MGHRA, CDR2 YSYEKL. The CDR3 reads CASSQVAASTDTQYF. CDR3 bases: TGCGCCAGCAGCCAAGTGGCTGCAAGCACAGATACGCAGTATTTT.

The J gene is TRBJ2-3, the V gene TRBV10-3; D gene uncertain. The V end lost 4 bases, the J end lost 0 bases, and 8 bases lay between the germline ends. Germline V lookup: CDR1 ENHRY, CDR2 SYGVKD. The CDR3 has 14 amino acids. The CDR3 region has the DNA TGTGCCATCAGTGTGGGCGGCAGCACAGATACGCAGTATTTT. It encodes CAISVGGSTDTQYF.

This clonotype was counted a few times. The gene calls are TRBV29-1 and TRBJ2-1, with D unclear. V was trimmed by 6 bases and J by 0 bases, leaving 12 bases between them. CDR1 is SQVTM and CDR2 is ANQGSEA in the germline V gene. The CDR3 is made up of 14 amino acids. In DNA, the CDR3 is TGCAGCGTCCCCCTGGGTGACTCCTACAATGAGCAGTTCTTC. Amino acid sequence: CSVPLGDSYNEQFF.